This T cell receptor beta chain originates from a study of blood T cell repertoires in COVID-19 (dated by TCRdb to 2020 to 2021). With regard to the full study: Samples covering the acute and convalescent phases of COVID-19 were provided by collaborators in the United States, Italy and Spain. The material from the prospective study consisted of cDNA or gDNA derived from T cells, B-cell-depleted T cells, or PBMCs. The dataset comprised deeply sampled blood TCRbeta repertoires from subjects exposed to, actively infected with, or recovered from COVID-19. The repertoires were released in a freely available public database intended as a resource for research on the immune response to SARS-CoV-2. Samples came from the ongoing ImmuneRACE study (first 160 participants) plus 1,254 subjects from 6 global collaborators. Sample metadata almost always included a de-identified subject ID, COVID-19 status, age in years and sex. Where available, HLA class I and class II types were taken from metadata supplied by the sample provider and were not determined by assay-based typing.

The germline ends are 5 bases apart after V is trimmed by 0 bases and J by 5 bases. Looking up the germline V gene (reference sequence) yields CDR1 GTSNPN and CDR2 SVGIG. The CDR3 starts with the cysteine, ends with the phenylalanine, and has 12 residues. Solely the CDR3 DNA is kept, with 36 bases framed from the first base. TCRbeta CDR3 regions were amplified from genomic DNA using the immunoSEQ Assay, a bias-controlled multiplex PCR. On the study's bioinformatics: The number of nucleated cells in each sample was estimated by amplification of reference gene primers within the assay. Sequence reads were collapsed and filtered to measure the absolute abundance of every unique TCRbeta CDR3 rearrangement. For each sample, productive Simpson clonality was calculated as the square root of Simpson's diversity index across productive rearrangements. This is the immuneACCESS table as TCRdb keeps it, with only in-frame sequences that have V and J called. A part of the clones is gone; compared with another copy, unresolved V genes explain less than half, and the rest is unexplained. That table supplies the V and J calls and clone size; D and trimming were determined from the DNA. This sample comprises fewer than 300,000 clones, 85% of them detected only once. Roughly 2.5% of the sample is taken by the ten largest.

Enrolling through a virtual design, the prospective study's participants ranged in age from roughly 18 to 95 years and lived across 24 United States geographic areas. In the prospective study, participants were assigned to cohorts based on the clinical history participants reported in a screening survey and a study questionnaire. Recovered participants in ImmuneRACE Cohort 3 were defined by two consecutive negative NP/OP PCR tests, clearance by a healthcare professional, or resolution of symptoms. Mobile phlebotomists in the prospective study collected whole blood, serum and a nasopharyngeal or oropharyngeal swab from every participant. Additional blood draws and questionnaires over a 2-month period could optionally be provided by prospective study participants. Before DNA extraction, prospective study blood samples were shipped either frozen or at room temperature. Broader findings and caveats from the paper: The quantity of clinical and demographic metadata differed by source and by participant and was supplied without curation.

Regarding this clone: No cognate antigen has been identified for it. Base qualities are not provided; no much larger clone lies one nucleotide away.

The TCR comes from a woman aged 45-65 years who had recovered from COVID-19. The rearranged chain carries TRBV30 and TRBJ1-3, with an unclear D gene assignment. The sample was PBMCs or T cells enriched from blood (not recorded which). The nucleotide sequence reads TGTGCCTGGAGTGTATACAGAAACACCATATATTTT. Its amino acids are CAWSVYRNTIYF.